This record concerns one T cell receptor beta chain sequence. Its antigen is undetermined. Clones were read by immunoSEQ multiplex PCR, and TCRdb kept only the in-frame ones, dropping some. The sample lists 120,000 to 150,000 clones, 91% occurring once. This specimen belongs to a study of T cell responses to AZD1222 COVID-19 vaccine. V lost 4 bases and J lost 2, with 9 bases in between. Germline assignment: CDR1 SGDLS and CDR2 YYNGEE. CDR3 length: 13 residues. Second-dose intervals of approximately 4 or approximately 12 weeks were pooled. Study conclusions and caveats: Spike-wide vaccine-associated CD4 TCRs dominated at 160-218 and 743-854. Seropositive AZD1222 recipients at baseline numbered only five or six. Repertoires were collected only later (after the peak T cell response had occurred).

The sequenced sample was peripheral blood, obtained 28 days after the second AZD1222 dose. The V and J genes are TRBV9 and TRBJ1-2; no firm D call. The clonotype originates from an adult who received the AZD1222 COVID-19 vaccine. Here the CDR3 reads CASSPDLNYGYTF. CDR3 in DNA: TGTGCCAGCAGCCCAGACTTGAACTATGGCTACACCTTC. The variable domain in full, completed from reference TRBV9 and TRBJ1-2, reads DSGVTQTPKHLITATGQRVTLRCSPRSGDLSVYWYQQSLDQGLQFLIQYYNGEERAKGNILERFSAQQFPDLHSELNLSSLELGDSALYFCASSPDLNYGYTFGSGTRLTVV.